This T cell receptor beta chain was documented in a study of T cell responses to AZD1222 COVID-19 vaccine (dated by TCRdb to 2020 to 2023). About the study as a whole: AZD1222 recipients given second doses at about 4 weeks or at about 12 weeks were pooled, since spike-specific TCR depth and breadth were not found to differ between the two schedules. Trial participants were enrolled by age into subgroups of 18-55, 56-69 and 70-plus years, and about 150, 27 and 61 TCR-sequenced participants, respectively, were included in these subgroups. A total of approximately 250 trial participants underwent TCR sequencing, of whom roughly 210 had received two doses of AZD1222 and roughly 26 had received two doses of the MenACWY control vaccine. What the work shows at the level of the full study, not this receptor alone: Nearly half of unique spike-specific TCRs reportedly recognized epitopes outside regions mutated in the B.1.351 and B.1.1.7 variants. The 56-69-year group was small, and its depth increase did not reach significance, likely because of low power. The vaccine-associated CD4 TCRs covered the entire spike protein, and the dominant responses fell in regions 160-218 and 743-854. After two AZD1222 doses, both the breadth and the depth of spike-specific TCRs were significantly higher than at day 0 and than in MenACWY recipients. Only five to seven AZD1222 recipients were SARS-CoV-2 seropositive at baseline, limiting conclusions about previously exposed vaccinees. Participants were mostly white British, with more females than males. The authors suggested clonal diversity may have been underestimated. Because no samples from the day 14 peak response were available, repertoires could be characterized only after the peak T cell response.

As regards this clone: Its antigen target is currently unknown. No base quality information exists; no much larger clone differs at one position.

The CDR3 regions of human TCRbeta chains were analyzed by immunosequencing. For the original study's pipeline: TCRs in the repertoires were compared against a reference library of SARS-CoV-2-specific TCRs that had been generated with the MIRA antigen-specificity platform. Breadth was defined as the fraction of unique TCRs that were SARS-CoV-2-associated, and depth was defined as the fraction of total T cells that were SARS-CoV-2-associated. Using the MIRA data, each spike-specific TCR was mapped to the spike region that the TCR reacts to and placed in a CD4 or CD8 class. Log10-transformed breadth and depth values were compared by one-way ANOVA with Sidak's multiple comparisons tests. Here the immuneACCESS table is served through TCRdb, limited to in-frame sequences with V and J called. Missing clones are a known gap in these copies; in checked studies unresolved V genes cover under half, and the rest lacks a known reason. From that table come the V and J calls and clone size; the DNA was used to work out D and trimming. This sample holds approximately 140,000 clones; 80% to 90% were observed only once. The ten largest clonotypes hold about 4.7% of the sample.

V lost 2 bases and J lost 7 bases, and the count of bases not matched to a germline gene is 7. There are 16 amino acids in the CDR3, from cysteine to phenylalanine inclusive. Only the CDR3 part of the read is kept: 48 bases, read in frame from the first base. CDR1 KGHSH and CDR2 LQKENI were looked up in the germline V gene. Reading the label with the study, this specimen's time point is: baseline before first vaccination. Vaccinee samples were obtained from the UK trials COV001 and COV002, which included a single-blind randomized controlled phase 2/3 trial of AZD1222 (ChAdOx1 nCoV-19) in healthy adults. For TCRbeta chain sequencing, PBMC samples were collected from trial participants at day 0 and at day 28 after the second dose.

This TCR came from an adult in good health. The chain joins TRBV18 to TRBJ2-1; 11 bases in the middle match TRBD2. This material consisted of peripheral blood, taken on day 0 of AZD1222 vaccination. The CDR3: CASSPSLAGAVNEQFF. The DNA sequence follows: TGTGCCAGCTCACCATCACTAGCGGGAGCGGTTAATGAGCAGTTCTTC.